The 5 T cell receptor beta chains below were found in one sample sequenced in a study of blood T cells in healthy people across ages. A second PCR, run for roughly 7 to 11 cycles, used a sample-barcoded 5' primer plus a J-beta primer mix. From the 5' RACE reads, TCRdb called clonotypes with MiXCR, one entry per CDR3 protein. This sample has over a million distinct CDR3 sequences, with 20% to 25% found just once. The same specimen was also included in a second study, on T cells of mothers and their children.

Sequencing was done on a sample of blood. The receptors here all came from a girl aged 2-10 years in good health.

The gene calls are TRBV2 and TRBJ2-4; 10 bases are shared with TRBD1. The CDR3 consists of 19 residues. The trim removed 3 bases at V and 0 bases at J, leaving 11 bases unmatched. Germline CDR1 and CDR2: SNHLY and FYNNEI. DNA of the CDR3: TGTGCCAGCAGTGACTCGACAGGGGGCCTCTCTTTAGCCAAAAACATTCAGTACTTC. Protein sequence: CASSDSTGGLSLAKNIQYF.

V and J are TRBV7-9 and TRBJ2-7, with 9 bases lining up with TRBD2. Germline trimming cut 4 bases from V and 4 bases from J; bases unmatched to any gene: 5. The germline CDR1 and CDR2 sequences are SEHNR and FQNEAQ (reference sequence). The CDR3 covers 14 residues. The CDR3 DNA reads TGTGCCAGCAGCTCCGGGGGACTAGCTTACGAGCAGTACTTC. Its translation: CASSSGGLAYEQYF.

The gene calls are TRBV5-1 and TRBJ2-5; D not resolved. The J call may be mistaken, given a closer DNA end match to TRBJ2-1. The CDR3 runs to 16 residues. The germline CDR1 and CDR2 sequences are SGHRS and YFSETQ. CDR3 nucleotides: TGCGCCAGCAGCTTGGTCTCTATTAGCACCCTCAATGAGCAGTTCTTC. Amino acids: CASSLVSISTLNEQFF.

V gene TRBV28 combines with J gene TRBJ2-7; TRBD1 aligns across 8 bases. The V gene end was trimmed by 7 bases and the J gene end by 4 bases; junction bases not matched to a gene: 6. In germline, CDR1 is MDHEN, CDR2 SYDVKM. CDR3 length: 13 amino acids. The CDR3 is CASTPGGPYEQYF. In DNA, the CDR3 is TGTGCCAGCACCCCAGGGGGCCCTTACGAGCAGTACTTC. The variable domain in full, with the rest retrieved from reference TRBV28 and TRBJ2-7, is DVKVTQSSRYLVKRTGEKVFLECVQDMDHENMFWYRQDPGLGLRLIYFSYDVKMKEKGDIPEGYSVSREKKERFSLILESASTNQTSMYLCASTPGGPYEQYFGPGTRLTVT.

V is TRBV4-1 and J is TRBJ1-2, with D possibly being TRBD1 (5 bases). Trimming shortened V by 3 bases and J by 8 bases, and 19 bases separated the two germline ends. Germline-derived CDR1 and CDR2 are MGHRA and YSYEKL. The CDR3 loop spans 15 amino acids. CDR3 nucleotide sequence: TGCGCCAGCAGCCAGGAACCGGGACTTTGGTCCGGCTACACCTTC. Amino acids: CASSQEPGLWSGYTF.